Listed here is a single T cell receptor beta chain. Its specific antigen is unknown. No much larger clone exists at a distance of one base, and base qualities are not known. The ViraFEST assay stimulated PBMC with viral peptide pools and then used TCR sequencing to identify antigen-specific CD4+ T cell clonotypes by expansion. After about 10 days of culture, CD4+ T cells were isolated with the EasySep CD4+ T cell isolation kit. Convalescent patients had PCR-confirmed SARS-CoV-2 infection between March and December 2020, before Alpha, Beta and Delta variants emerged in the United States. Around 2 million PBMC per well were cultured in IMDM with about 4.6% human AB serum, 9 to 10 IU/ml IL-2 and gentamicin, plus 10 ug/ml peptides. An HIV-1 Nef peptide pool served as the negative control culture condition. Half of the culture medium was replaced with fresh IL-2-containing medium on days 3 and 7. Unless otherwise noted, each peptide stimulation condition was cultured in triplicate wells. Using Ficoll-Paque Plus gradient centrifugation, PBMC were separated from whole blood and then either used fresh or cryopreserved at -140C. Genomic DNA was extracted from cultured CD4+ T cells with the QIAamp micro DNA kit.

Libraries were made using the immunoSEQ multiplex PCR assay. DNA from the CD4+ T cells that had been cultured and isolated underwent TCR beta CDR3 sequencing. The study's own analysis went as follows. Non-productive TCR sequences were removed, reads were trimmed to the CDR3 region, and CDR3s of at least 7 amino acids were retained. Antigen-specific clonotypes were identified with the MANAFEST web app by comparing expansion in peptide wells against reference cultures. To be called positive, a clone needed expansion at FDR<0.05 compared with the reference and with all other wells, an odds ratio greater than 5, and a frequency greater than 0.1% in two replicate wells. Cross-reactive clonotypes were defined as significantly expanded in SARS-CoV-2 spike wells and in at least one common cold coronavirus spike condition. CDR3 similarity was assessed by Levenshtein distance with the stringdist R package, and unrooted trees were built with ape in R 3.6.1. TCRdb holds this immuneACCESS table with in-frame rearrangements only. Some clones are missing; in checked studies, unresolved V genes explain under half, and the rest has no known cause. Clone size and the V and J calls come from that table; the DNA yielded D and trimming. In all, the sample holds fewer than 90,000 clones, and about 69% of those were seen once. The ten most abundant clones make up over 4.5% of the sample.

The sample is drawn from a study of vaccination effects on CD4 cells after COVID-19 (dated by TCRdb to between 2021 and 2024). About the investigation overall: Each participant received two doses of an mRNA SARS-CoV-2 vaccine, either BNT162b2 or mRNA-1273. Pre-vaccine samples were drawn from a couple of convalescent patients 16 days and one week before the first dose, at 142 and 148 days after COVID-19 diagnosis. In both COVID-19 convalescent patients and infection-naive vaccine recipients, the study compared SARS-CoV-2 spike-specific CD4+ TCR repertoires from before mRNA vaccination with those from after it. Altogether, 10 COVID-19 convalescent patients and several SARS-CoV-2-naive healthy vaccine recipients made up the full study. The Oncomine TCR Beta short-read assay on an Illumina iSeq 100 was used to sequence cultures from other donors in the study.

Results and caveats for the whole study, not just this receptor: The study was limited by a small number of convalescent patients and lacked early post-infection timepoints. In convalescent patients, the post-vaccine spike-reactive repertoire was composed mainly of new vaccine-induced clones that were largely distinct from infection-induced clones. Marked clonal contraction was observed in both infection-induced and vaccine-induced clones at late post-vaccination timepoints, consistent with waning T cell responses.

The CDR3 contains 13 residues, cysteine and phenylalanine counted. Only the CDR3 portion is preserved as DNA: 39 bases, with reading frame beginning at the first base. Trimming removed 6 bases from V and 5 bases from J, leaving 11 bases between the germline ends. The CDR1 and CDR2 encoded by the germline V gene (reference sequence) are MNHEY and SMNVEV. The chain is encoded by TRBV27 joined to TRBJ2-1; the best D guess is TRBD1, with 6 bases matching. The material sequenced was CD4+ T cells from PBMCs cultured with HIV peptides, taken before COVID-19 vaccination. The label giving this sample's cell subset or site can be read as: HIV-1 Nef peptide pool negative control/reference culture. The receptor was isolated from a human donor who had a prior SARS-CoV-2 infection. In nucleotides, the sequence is TGTGCCAGCAGCTCCGGACAGAACAATGAGCAGTTCTTC. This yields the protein CASSSGQNNEQFF.